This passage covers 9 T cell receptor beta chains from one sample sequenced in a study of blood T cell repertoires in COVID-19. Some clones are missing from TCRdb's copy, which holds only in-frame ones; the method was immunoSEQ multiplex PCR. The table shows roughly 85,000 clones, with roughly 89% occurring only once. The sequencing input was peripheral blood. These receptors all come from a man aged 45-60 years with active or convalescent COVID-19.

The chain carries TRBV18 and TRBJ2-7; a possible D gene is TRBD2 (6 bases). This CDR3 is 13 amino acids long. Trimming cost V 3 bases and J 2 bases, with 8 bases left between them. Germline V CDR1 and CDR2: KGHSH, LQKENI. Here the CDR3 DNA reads TGTGCCAGCTCACCTAGCGGAACCTACGAGCAGTACTTC. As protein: CASSPSGTYEQYF.

CDR3 sequence reads: CASRKAGAYNEQFF. The DNA of the CDR3 is TGTGCCAGCAGAAAAGCGGGGGCCTACAATGAGCAGTTCTTC. The genes are TRBV27 and TRBJ2-1; 8 nucleotides agree with TRBD2. CDR3 size: 14 residues. The V and J ends lost 6 bases and 2 bases, in that order; junction bases with no gene match: 3. Germline CDR1 and CDR2: MNHEY and SMNVEV (reference sequence).

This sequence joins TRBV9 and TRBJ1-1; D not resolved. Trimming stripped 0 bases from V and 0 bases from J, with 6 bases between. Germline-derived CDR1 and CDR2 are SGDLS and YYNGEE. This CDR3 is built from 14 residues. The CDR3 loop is CASSVEAMNTEAFF. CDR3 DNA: TGTGCCAGCAGCGTAGAAGCAATGAACACTGAAGCTTTCTTT. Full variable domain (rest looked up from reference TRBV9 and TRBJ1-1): DSGVTQTPKHLITATGQRVTLRCSPRSGDLSVYWYQQSLDQGLQFLIQYYNGEERAKGNILERFSAQQFPDLHSELNLSSLELGDSALYFCASSVEAMNTEAFFGQGTRLTVV.

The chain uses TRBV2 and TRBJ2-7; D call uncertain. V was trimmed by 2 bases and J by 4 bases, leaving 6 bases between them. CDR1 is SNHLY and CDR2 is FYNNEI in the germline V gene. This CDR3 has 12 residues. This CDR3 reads CASSELSYEQYF. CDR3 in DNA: TGTGCCAGCAGTGAATTGTCGTACGAGCAGTACTTC.

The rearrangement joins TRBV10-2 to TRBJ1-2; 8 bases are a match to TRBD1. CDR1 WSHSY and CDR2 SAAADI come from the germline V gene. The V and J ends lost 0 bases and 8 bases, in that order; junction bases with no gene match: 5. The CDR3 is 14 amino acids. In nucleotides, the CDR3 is TGCGCCAGCAGTGAGTCCACAGGGGGAGGCGGCTACACCTTC. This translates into CASSESTGGGGYTF.

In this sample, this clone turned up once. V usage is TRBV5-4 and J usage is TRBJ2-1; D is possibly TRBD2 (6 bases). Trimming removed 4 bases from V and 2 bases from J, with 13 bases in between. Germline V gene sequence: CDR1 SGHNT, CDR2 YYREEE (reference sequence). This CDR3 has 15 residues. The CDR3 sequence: CASSARLDAYNEQFF. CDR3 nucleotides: TGTGCCAGCAGCGCGCGACTAGACGCCTACAATGAGCAGTTCTTC.

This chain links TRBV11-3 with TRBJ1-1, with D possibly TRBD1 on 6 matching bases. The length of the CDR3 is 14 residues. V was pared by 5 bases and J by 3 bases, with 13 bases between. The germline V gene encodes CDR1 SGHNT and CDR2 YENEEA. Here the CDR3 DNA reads TGTGCCAGCAGCGGGGGAACAGGGTACACTGAAGCTTTCTTT. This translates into CASSGGTGYTEAFF.

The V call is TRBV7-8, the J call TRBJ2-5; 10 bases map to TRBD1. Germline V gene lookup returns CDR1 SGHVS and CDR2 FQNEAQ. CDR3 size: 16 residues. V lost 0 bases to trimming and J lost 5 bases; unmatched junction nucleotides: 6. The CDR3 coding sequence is TGTGCCAGCAGCTTAGCGCTCGGGACAGGGGTCGAGACCCAGTACTTC. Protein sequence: CASSLALGTGVETQYF.

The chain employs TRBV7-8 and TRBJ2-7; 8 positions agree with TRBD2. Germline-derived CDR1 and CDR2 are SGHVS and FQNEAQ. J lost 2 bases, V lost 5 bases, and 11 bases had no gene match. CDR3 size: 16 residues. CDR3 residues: CASSQAGGGFAYEQYF. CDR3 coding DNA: TGTGCCAGCAGCCAGGCGGGGGGAGGGTTCGCCTACGAGCAGTACTTC.